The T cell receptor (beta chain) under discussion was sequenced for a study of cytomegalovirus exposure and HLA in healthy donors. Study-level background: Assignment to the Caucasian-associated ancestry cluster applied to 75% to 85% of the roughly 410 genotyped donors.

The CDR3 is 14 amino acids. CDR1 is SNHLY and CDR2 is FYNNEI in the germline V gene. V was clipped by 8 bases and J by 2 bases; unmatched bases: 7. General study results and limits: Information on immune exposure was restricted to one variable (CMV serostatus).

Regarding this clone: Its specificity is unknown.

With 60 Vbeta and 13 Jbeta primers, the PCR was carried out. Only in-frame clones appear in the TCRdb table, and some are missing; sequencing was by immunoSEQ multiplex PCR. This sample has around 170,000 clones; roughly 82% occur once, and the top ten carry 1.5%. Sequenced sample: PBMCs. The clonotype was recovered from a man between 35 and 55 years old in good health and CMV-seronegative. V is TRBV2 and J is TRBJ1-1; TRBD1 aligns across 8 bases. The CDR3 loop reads CASSIGTGNTEAFF. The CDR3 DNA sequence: TGTGCCAGCTCCATAGGGACAGGCAACACTGAAGCTTTCTTT.